These 21 T cell receptor beta chains came from one sample sequenced in a study of OX40 agonist ivuxolimab in advanced cancers. The method was immunoSEQ multiplex PCR; TCRdb's version includes in-frame clones alone and lacks a portion of them. The sample has around 84,000 clones; roughly 87% are singletons. Source: CD4+ or CD8+ T cells sorted from blood, taken in a trial of the OX40 agonist ivuxolimab. Receptor source: an adult with an advanced solid tumor such as melanoma, head and neck, liver or kidney cancer.

This chain joins TRBV5-1 and TRBJ1-3; weak D call: TRBD1 (5 bases). The CDR3 loop spans 16 amino acids. In germline, CDR1 is SGHRS, CDR2 YFSETQ. Trimming took 1 base from V and 0 from J, leaving 11 bases between them. The DNA of the CDR3 is TGCGCCAGCAGCTTGTGGGGGTCCAGCTCTGGAAACACCATATATTTT. Translating gives CASSLWGSSSGNTIYF.

The chain couples TRBV5-1 to TRBJ1-6; no definite D call. This CDR3 contains 15 residues. The V end was cut by 1 base, the J end by 6 bases, with 11 bases between. CDR1 is SGHRS and CDR2 is YFSETQ in the germline V gene. CDR3 DNA: TGCGCCAGCAGCTTGAGCAGGAAACTTAATTCACCCCTCCACTTT. This encodes CASSLSRKLNSPLHF.

Here the CDR3 DNA reads TGCGCCAGCAGTGTAACAGGGGCCCGCAATGAGCAGTTCTTC. This encodes CASSVTGARNEQFF. This chain links TRBV10-1 with TRBJ2-1; TRBD1 matches at 7 bases. V gave up 4 bases and J gave up 6 bases; unmatched junction bases: 6. Looked up from germline, CDR1 is WNHNN and CDR2 is SYGVQD (reference sequence). The CDR3 has 14 residues.

V gene TRBV2 combines with J gene TRBJ1-3; D gene uncertain. Germline CDR1 is SNHLY and CDR2 is FYNNEI. The CDR3 has 12 residues. Trimming removed 8 bases at V and 4 bases at J, with 9 bases between. CDR3 residues: CASGQLGNTIYF. CDR3 bases: TGTGCCAGCGGGCAATTAGGAAACACCATATATTTT.

The chain uses TRBV29-1 and TRBJ1-1; no clear D gene. The CDR3 is 13 amino acids. Germline loops: CDR1 SQVTM, CDR2 ANQGSEA. Trimming took 4 bases from V and 4 from J, leaving 13 bases between them. The DNA for the CDR3 is TGCAGCGTTGCAGCTGAGGTTTTCACTGAAGCTTTCTTT. Amino acid sequence: CSVAAEVFTEAFF.

This rearrangement joins TRBV19 to TRBJ2-1; 7 bases fit TRBD2. Looked up from germline, CDR1 is LNHDA and CDR2 is SQIVND (reference sequence). This CDR3 has 15 residues. V shed 2 bases and J 7 bases; nucleotides not matched to a gene: 8. This CDR3 reads CASSISGGSFNEQFF. The DNA of the CDR3 is TGTGCCAGTAGTATATCGGGCGGGAGCTTTAATGAGCAGTTCTTC.

The CDR3 nucleotides are TGTGCCAGTAGGAGGGAGGGCGAGCAGTACTTC. Translating gives CASRREGEQYF. This chain links TRBV19 with TRBJ2-7, with 7 bases aligning to TRBD2. The CDR3 length is 11 residues. Unmatched junction bases numbered 2, after V lost 6 bases and J lost 6 bases. Germline V gene sequence: CDR1 LNHDA, CDR2 SQIVND (reference sequence). Full variable domain (rest looked up from reference TRBV19 and TRBJ2-7): DGGITQSPKYLFRKEGQNVTLSCEQNLNHDAMYWYRQDPGQGLRLIYYSQIVNDFQKGDIAEGYSVSREKKESFPLTVTSAQKNPTAFYLCASRREGEQYFGPGTRLTVT.

The chain uses TRBV29-1 and TRBJ2-2; 7 positions match TRBD2. Trimming removed 7 bases from V and 2 bases from J; junction bases left unmatched: 7. This CDR3 spans 14 amino acids. The germline gives CDR1 SQVTM, CDR2 ANQGSEA. CDR3 nucleotide sequence: TGCAGCGCGCGGGAGACCCTCAACACCGGGGAGCTGTTTTTT. Protein product: CSARETLNTGELFF.

This chain joins TRBV5-5 and TRBJ2-1; 11 nucleotides match TRBD2. After removal of 4 bases from V and 6 bases from J, the junction contained 3 bases not matched to a gene. Germline CDR1 and CDR2: SGHKS and YYEKEE (reference sequence). There are 14 residues in the CDR3. The CDR3 region is CASSLGLAGNEQFF. The CDR3 DNA sequence: TGTGCCAGCAGCCTAGGACTAGCGGGCAATGAGCAGTTCTTC.

V usage is TRBV7-8 and J usage is TRBJ2-3, with unresolved D. This CDR3 has 11 amino acids. CDR1 and CDR2 (germline): SGHVS, FQNEAQ. V was shortened by 3 bases and J by 6 bases, with 4 bases between the two germline ends. The CDR3 sequence is CASSFGDTQYF. The CDR3 region has the DNA TGTGCCAGCAGCTTCGGGGATACGCAGTATTTT.

This rearrangement joins TRBV28 to TRBJ2-7; the D call may be TRBD1 or TRBD2 (5 bases each). The CDR3 is 15 residues long. Germline V lookup: CDR1 MDHEN, CDR2 SYDVKM. The V end lost 5 bases, the J end lost 4 bases, and 18 bases lay between the germline ends. The CDR3 is CASSGLGVQRYEQYF. CDR3 coding DNA: TGTGCCAGCAGTGGTCTGGGGGTGCAAAGATACGAGCAGTACTTC.

In its sample, this clone was seen a few times. This chain links TRBV7-8 with TRBJ1-2; possible D gene TRBD1, 5 bases. CDR1 SGHVS and CDR2 FQNEAQ come from the germline V gene. There are 14 residues in the CDR3. Trimming removed 5 bases at V and 3 bases at J, with 13 bases between. The DNA for the CDR3 is TGTGCCAGCAGCCTAAGACAGACGGACTATGGCTACACCTTC. Protein: CASSLRQTDYGYTF.

This rearrangement joins TRBV19 to TRBJ1-5; the match to TRBD1 covers 9 bases. CDR1 is LNHDA and CDR2 is SQIVND in the germline V gene (reference sequence). Unmatched junction bases numbered 2, after V lost 8 bases and J lost 9 bases. The CDR3 length is 11 residues. The CDR3 sequence: CASGTGRPQHF. The CDR3 nucleotides are TGTGCCAGTGGGACAGGGAGGCCCCAGCATTTT.

The J gene is TRBJ2-1, the V gene TRBV9; maybe TRBD1 (6 bases). CDR3 length: 17 amino acids. Germline CDR1 is SGDLS and CDR2 is YYNGEE. V was cut by 4 bases and J by 0 bases, with 17 bases left in between. The CDR3 DNA follows: TGTGCCAGCAGCCCTCAGGGGTACCCAAGCTCCTACAATGAGCAGTTCTTC. This sequence encodes CASSPQGYPSSYNEQFF.

This chain uses TRBV6-1 with TRBJ1-5, with a weak D call TRBD1 (5 bases). Between the trimmed V and J ends, which lost 8 bases and 5 bases, there was a span of 13 bases. The CDR3 totals 13 residues. The germline V gene encodes CDR1 MNHNS and CDR2 SASEGT. CDR3 sequence: CASGARWDQPQHF. The CDR3 coding sequence is TGTGCCAGCGGGGCCAGGTGGGATCAGCCCCAGCATTTT.

This clone was recorded once. The genes are TRBV5-6 and TRBJ2-3; TRBD1 or TRBD2 may be the D gene (5 bases each). CDR1 SGHDT and CDR2 YYEEEE come from the germline V gene. V lost 2 bases, J lost 8 bases, and 12 bases lay in between. The CDR3 contains 13 residues. In DNA form, the CDR3 reads TGTGCCAGCAGCTTCCTGGGGGAACCTACGCAGTATTTT. Protein sequence: CASSFLGEPTQYF.

V and J are TRBV6-6 and TRBJ2-6; 7 bases agree with TRBD1. Germline CDR1 and CDR2: MNHNY and SVGAGI (reference sequence). J gave up 2 bases and V 0 bases, and 1 base lay outside the gene matches. The CDR3 runs to 16 residues. CDR3 nucleotide sequence: TGTGCCAGCAGTTACTCGGGACAGCCTGGGGCCAACGTCCTGACTTTC. This codes for CASSYSGQPGANVLTF.

The chain carries TRBV25-1 and TRBJ2-2; D remains ambiguous. Germline V gene lookup returns CDR1 MGHDK and CDR2 SYGVNS. The CDR3 is 13 amino acids. Trimming removed 6 bases at V and 3 bases at J, with 8 bases between. CDR3 residues: CASRIMDTGELFF. CDR3 in DNA: TGTGCCAGCAGGATAATGGACACCGGGGAGCTGTTTTTT.

The chain combines TRBV19 with TRBJ2-6, with 9 bases that match TRBD1. The CDR3 loop spans 16 amino acids. CDR1 and CDR2 from the germline V gene are LNHDA and SQIVND (reference sequence). The J segment lost 4 bases and the V segment lost 5 bases, leaving 6 bases of the junction unmatched. The CDR3 DNA reads TGTGCCAGTAGTGGACAGGGGCCGATCGGGGCCAACGTCCTGACTTTC. Encoded protein: CASSGQGPIGANVLTF.

This chain connects TRBV9 to TRBJ2-7; 7 bases fit TRBD2. The trim removed 3 bases at V and 5 bases at J, leaving 5 bases unmatched. Germline CDR1 is SGDLS and CDR2 is YYNGEE. CDR3 length: 13 amino acids. The CDR3 loop is CASSAFTSDEQYF. The CDR3 DNA reads TGTGCCAGCAGCGCCTTCACTAGCGACGAGCAGTACTTC.

The CDR3 sequence is CAWGDSLNTEAFF. The CDR3 coding sequence is TGTGCCTGGGGGGACAGCCTAAACACTGAAGCTTTCTTT. The gene calls are TRBV30 and TRBJ1-1; 7 nucleotides align to TRBD1. The CDR3 length is 13 residues. Germline loops: CDR1 GTSNPN, CDR2 SVGIG (reference sequence). The J segment lost 2 bases and the V segment lost 5 bases, leaving 5 bases of the junction unmatched.